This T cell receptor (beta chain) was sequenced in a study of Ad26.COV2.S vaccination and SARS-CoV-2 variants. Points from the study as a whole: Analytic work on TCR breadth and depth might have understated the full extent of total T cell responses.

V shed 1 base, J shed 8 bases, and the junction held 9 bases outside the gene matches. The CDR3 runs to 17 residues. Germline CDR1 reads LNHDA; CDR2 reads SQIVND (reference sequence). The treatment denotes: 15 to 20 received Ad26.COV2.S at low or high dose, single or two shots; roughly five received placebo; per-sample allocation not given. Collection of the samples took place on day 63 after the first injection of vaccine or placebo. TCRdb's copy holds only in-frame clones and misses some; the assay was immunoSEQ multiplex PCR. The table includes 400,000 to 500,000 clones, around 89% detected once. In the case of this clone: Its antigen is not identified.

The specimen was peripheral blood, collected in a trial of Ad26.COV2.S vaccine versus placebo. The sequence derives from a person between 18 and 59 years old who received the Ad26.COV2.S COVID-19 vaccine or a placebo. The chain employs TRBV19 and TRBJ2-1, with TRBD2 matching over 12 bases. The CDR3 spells CASSIAPSGGAWDEQFF. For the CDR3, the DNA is TGTGCCAGTAGTATAGCCCCTAGCGGGGGGGCCTGGGATGAGCAGTTCTTC.